The T cell receptor (beta chain) under discussion was sequenced for a study of T and B cells in COVID-19 patients. This clonotype appeared a few times. V was trimmed by 5 bases and J by 1 base, leaving 11 bases between them. Germline CDR1 reads SGHAT; CDR2 reads FQNNGV. The CDR3 length is 14 residues. Blood genomic DNA input for TRB amplification was about 220-500 ng. TRB rearrangements were amplified by multiplex PCR with BIOMED2 TRB-A/B primers. Each CDR3 protein gets one entry after TCRdb re-called the multiplex PCR reads with MiXCR. Of a few thousand distinct CDR3 sequences listed, around a quarter are singletons.

The origin of this receptor is a human donor with active COVID-19. The donor label of this sample is uncertain. Sample: blood. The chain is built from TRBV11-2 and TRBJ2-5; D is unresolved. CDR3 sequence: CASSRERSQETQYF. For the CDR3, the DNA is TGTGCCAGCAGCCGCGAAAGGAGCCAAGAGACCCAGTACTTC.